The table lists the clone carrying this TCR beta chain with a few counts. The antigen remains unidentified. Each of the donors had roughly 9.7 milliliters of peripheral blood drawn into EDTA-treated Vacutainer tubes. Alongside a J-beta primer mix, a sample-barcoded 5' primer served in a second PCR lasting about 7 to 12 cycles. TCRdb reprocessed the 5' RACE reads via MiXCR and lists one record per CDR3 protein. There are fewer than 600,000 distinct CDR3 sequences in the sample; roughly a quarter occur only once, and approximately 3.6% lies in the top ten. The source of the sample is a study of blood T cells in healthy people across ages. Study conclusions and caveats: The study could not conclusively compare naive and antigen-experienced cells, given its unsorted PBMCs. Diversity figures derived from one million T cells were judged to underestimate the true value.

V was pared by 6 bases and J by 2 bases, with 13 bases between. The CDR3 sequence is 14 residues long. Germline CDR1 is MNHNS and CDR2 is SASEGT. The same data also contributed to another study, on T cells of mothers and their children. That study adds: Reads obtained per mother exceeded 8.5 million TCR beta CDR3 reads, with 3 million to 3.5 million obtained per child.

Source material: blood. This clonotype was sampled from a boy aged 2 to 9 in good health. This chain connects TRBV6-1 to TRBJ2-5; D may be TRBD2 (7 bases). This CDR3 reads CASRRGGGQETQYF. CDR3 DNA sequence: TGTGCCAGCAGGAGGGGAGGGGGGCAAGAGACCCAGTACTTC.